Included here is one TCR beta chain sequence, with context. Antigen specificity is unknown. This record belongs to a study of T cell responses to AZD1222 COVID-19 vaccine. Study-wide background: Whether given at about 4 or about 12 weeks, second doses were pooled. Study results and caveats: Along spike, vaccine-associated CD4 TCRs were found throughout, with dominance at 160-218 and 743-854. Spike-specific TCR breadth and depth rose after two AZD1222 doses. At baseline, just five to seven AZD1222 recipients tested seropositive.

Some clones are missing from TCRdb's copy, which holds only in-frame ones; the method was immunoSEQ multiplex PCR. The data hold 110,000 or so clones, with approximately 85% observed a single time. The sequence was collected from an adult in good health. Sequences were derived from peripheral blood, sampled on day 0 of AZD1222 vaccination.

For the CDR3, the DNA is TGTGCCTGGAGAGGGTCTGGCAAGGTACAAGCTTTCTTT. Translating it yields CAWRGSGKVQAFF. V usage is TRBV30 and J usage is TRBJ1-1; no definite D call. CDR1 and CDR2 (germline): GTSNPN, SVGIG (reference sequence). The germline V and J ends were trimmed by 3 bases and 9 bases, with 17 bases remaining between them. The CDR3 is made up of 13 amino acids.